The rows below give T cell receptor beta chains drawn from one sample of a study of blood T cell repertoires in COVID-19. Method: immunoSEQ multiplex PCR; TCRdb's copy keeps in-frame clones and lacks some. The sample lists some 250,000 clones, around 82% occurring once. The sequenced sample consisted of peripheral blood. These receptors all come from a man aged 45-60 years with active or convalescent COVID-19. The conserved cysteine and the conserved F or W are not part of the CDR3 here. A D gene is named only where the DNA matches it firmly. Clone size is not always given. Where it is, it says once, few, many or a class for expanded clones.

V gene	D gene	clone size	CDR3 protein
TRBV10-1	-	-	AKRGGGYT
TRBV5-1	-	-	ASSLAGSLPDNYGYT
TRBV18	TRBD1	-	ASSLRGTNEKLF
TRBV7-2	TRBD1	once	ASTSTGVRSNEQF
TRBV7-9	-	-	ASSVGLKGGQF
TRBV5-1	TRBD1	-	ASSARGTGGLKGPHWEKLF
TRBV20-1	-	-	SASTSRGRTDTQY
TRBV30	TRBD1	-	AWTSQGQGQPQH
TRBV15	-	-	ATSRGGLLGNTIY
TRBV24-1	TRBD1	-	ATSQPDRGHNEQF
TRBV6-5	-	-	ASGPGELGEKLF
TRBV7-8	-	-	ASSLGQSDYGYT
TRBV3-1/TRBV3-2	-	few	ASSAGERNEQF
TRBV5-1	-	-	ASSQDGQNTEAF
TRBV5-1	TRBD2	few	ASSPTSGTDTQY
TRBV6-2/TRBV6-3	TRBD1	few	ASSAWDRSLDEQY
TRBV5-4	TRBD1	-	ASSPWDRTSEAF
TRBV19	-	-	ASQGRLSYEQY
TRBV5-4	-	-	ASSSPGPASGGYT
TRBV29-1	TRBD2	-	SVASSGATDTQY
TRBV12-3/TRBV12-4	-	-	ATATGQNTEAF
TRBV30	-	-	AWTSGGELF
TRBV29-1	-	-	SDLDSPYGYT
TRBV6-6	-	-	ASSYPRQLGQETQY
TRBV15	-	-	ATSRGGGSLVKLF
TRBV5-1	-	-	ASSFGPLPDTQY
TRBV7-2	TRBD1	-	ASSSGTGTSVETQY
TRBV7-9	TRBD1	-	ATATGNSNQPQH
TRBV4-3	-	-	ASSHSGQNEQF
TRBV6-6	-	-	ASRIRTEEDTQY
TRBV15	-	-	ATSRDAGVDTEAF
TRBV11-2	-	few	ASSQGQIGEKLF
TRBV4-2	TRBD2	-	ASSPLLAGSTGELF
TRBV28	TRBD1	-	ASSSPGQGLHYGYT
TRBV5-6	TRBD2	-	ASSPGLVDEQY
TRBV18	TRBD2	-	ASSPLRAGVDYEQY
TRBV9	TRBD2	-	ASSVLSGGAYNEQF
TRBV30	-	-	AWKGAYEQY
TRBV11-3	TRBD2	-	ASSATSGGPVDTQY
TRBV19	-	-	ASSRDGNTGELF
TRBV7-2	-	once	ASSYHSGESYEQY
TRBV19	TRBD1	once	ASRRQGNYGYT
TRBV4-2	TRBD2	once	ASSQEPPGTSGVEQY
TRBV27	-	-	ASSTWPTDTQY
TRBV7-9	TRBD1	-	ASRPRQGYEQY
TRBV7-9	TRBD2	-	ASSRTSGEYEQY
TRBV5-1	-	-	ASSSVGRGGGNEQY
TRBV19	-	few	ASSSRTVRADTQY
TRBV15	TRBD2	-	ATSRGGLAGPNEQY